What follows describes a single TCR beta chain. Its antigen is still unknown. No base qualities exist here, and no much larger clone lies one base off it. These data originate in a study of T cell changes during pregnancy in multiple sclerosis (dated 2019 in TCRdb). Turning to the overall study: Changes in the T cell repertoire over the course of pregnancy were examined in this study in women with multiple sclerosis.

The method was the immunoSEQ multiplex PCR assay. What TCRdb holds here is the immuneACCESS table cut down to in-frame rearrangements. Part of the clones is not present; checked against another copy, under half of the missing clones reflect an unresolved V gene, and the others are unexplained. The sample table holds 55,000 to 75,000 clones, of which 90% to 95% were seen once. The ten largest clones add up to around 1.6% of the sample. The TCR sequence derives from a female donor with multiple sclerosis, enrolled in a pregnancy study. The specimen comprised peripheral blood, sampled after pregnancy.

The nucleotide sequence is given as TGCGCCAGCAGCCAAGTTTTAAATAGCAATCAGCCCCAGCATTTT. Its product reads: CASSQVLNSNQPQHF. The chain links TRBV4-1 with TRBJ1-5, with no reliable assignment of the D segment. The CDR3 measures 15 amino acids from cysteine to phenylalanine. The read is trimmed to its CDR3 DNA, 45 bases read in frame from base 1. The germline V gene gives CDR1 as MGHRA and CDR2 as YSYEKL. V is reduced by 1 base and J by 0 bases, leaving a spacing of 7 bases between them.